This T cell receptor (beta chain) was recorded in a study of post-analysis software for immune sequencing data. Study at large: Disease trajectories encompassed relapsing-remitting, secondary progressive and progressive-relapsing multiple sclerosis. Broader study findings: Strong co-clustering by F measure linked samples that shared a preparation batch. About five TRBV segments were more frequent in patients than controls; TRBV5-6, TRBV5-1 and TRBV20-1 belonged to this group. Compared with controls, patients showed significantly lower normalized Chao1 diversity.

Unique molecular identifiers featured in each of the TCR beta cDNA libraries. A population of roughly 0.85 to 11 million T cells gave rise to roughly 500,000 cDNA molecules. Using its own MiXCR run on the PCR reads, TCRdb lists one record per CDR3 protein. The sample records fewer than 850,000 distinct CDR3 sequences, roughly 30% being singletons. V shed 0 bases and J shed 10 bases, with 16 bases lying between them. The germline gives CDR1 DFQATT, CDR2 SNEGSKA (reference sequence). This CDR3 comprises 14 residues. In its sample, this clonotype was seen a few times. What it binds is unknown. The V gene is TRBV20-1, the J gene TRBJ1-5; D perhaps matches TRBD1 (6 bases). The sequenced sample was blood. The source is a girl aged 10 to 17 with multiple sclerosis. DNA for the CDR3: TGCAGTGCTAGAGATCAGGGGTACATGGGACCCCAGCATTTT. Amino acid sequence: CSARDQGYMGPQHF.